The rows below give T cell receptor beta chains drawn from one sample of a study of blood T cells in healthy people across ages. TCRdb reanalysed the 5' RACE reads using MiXCR and keeps one entry per CDR3 protein. The sample includes some 1,800,000 distinct CDR3 sequences, around 40% of them seen just once. The sequenced sample consisted of blood. All receptors come from a human donor in good health. Each CDR3 is given with its conserved first and last residue. Fields, in order: D gene, V gene, J gene, clone size, CDR3 protein, CDR3 DNA. The D gene is left open where the match is weak. The size entry is marked missing in some rows and otherwise reads once, few, many or a size class.

>NA|TRBV11-2|TRBJ2-7|NA
CASSFAPGKLYEQYF
TGTGCCAGCAGCTTTGCGCCAGGGAAATTATACGAGCAGTACTTC
>NA|TRBV7-2|TRBJ1-5|NA
CASSLVGGQGKQPQHF
TGTGCCAGCAGCTTAGTGGGGGGGCAGGGTAAACAGCCCCAGCATTTT
>NA|TRBV4-1|TRBJ1-5|NA
CASSLTIREPQHF
TGCGCCAGCAGCCTGACGATCAGGGAACCCCAGCATTTT
>NA|TRBV29-1|TRBJ1-2|NA
CSVEVRGAGPQHFGDGYTF
NA
>NA|TRBV12-3/TRBV12-4|TRBJ1-2|NA
CASRPNRVGGYTF
TGTGCCAGCAGACCCAACAGGGTTGGAGGCTACACCTTC
>NA|TRBV11-2|TRBJ2-1|NA
CASSTALSSYNEQFF
TGTGCCAGCAGCACAGCACTCAGCTCCTACAATGAGCAGTTCTTC
>NA|TRBV12-3/TRBV12-4|TRBJ1-2|NA
CASSLRGFNYGYTF
TGTGCCAGCAGTTTGCGTGGGTTTAACTATGGCTACACCTTC
>NA|TRBV28|TRBJ1-5|few
CASGAAHHSNQPQHF
TGTGCCAGTGGGGCAGCCCACCATAGCAATCAGCCCCAGCATTTT
>NA|TRBV6-5|TRBJ2-5|NA
CASRWAGAPETQYF
TGTGCCAGCAGGTGGGCCGGTGCCCCGGAGACCCAGTACTTC
>NA|TRBV7-8|TRBJ1-2|few
CASSLDRRVRNYGYTF
TGTGCCAGCAGCTTGGATCGTAGGGTCAGGAACTATGGCTACACCTTC
>NA|TRBV29-1|TRBJ2-1|NA
CSVEGRPPGKFF
TGCAGCGTTGAAGGCCGCCCACCGGGGAAGTTCTTC
>NA|TRBV7-6|TRBJ2-2|NA
CAGSLSESWGAANTGELFF
TGTGCCGGCAGCTTATCCGAGAGTTGGGGGGCCGCGAACACCGGGGAGCTGTTTTTT